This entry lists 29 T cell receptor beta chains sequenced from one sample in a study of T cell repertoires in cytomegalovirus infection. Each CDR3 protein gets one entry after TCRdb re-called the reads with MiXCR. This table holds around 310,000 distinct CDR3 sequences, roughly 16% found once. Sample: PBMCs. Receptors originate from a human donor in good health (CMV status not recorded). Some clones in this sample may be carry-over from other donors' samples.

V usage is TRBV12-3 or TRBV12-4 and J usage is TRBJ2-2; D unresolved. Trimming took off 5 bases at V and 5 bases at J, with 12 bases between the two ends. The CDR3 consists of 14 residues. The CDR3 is CASSIHRQTGELFF. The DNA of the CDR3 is TGTGCCAGCAGTATACACAGACAAACCGGGGAGCTGTTTTTT.

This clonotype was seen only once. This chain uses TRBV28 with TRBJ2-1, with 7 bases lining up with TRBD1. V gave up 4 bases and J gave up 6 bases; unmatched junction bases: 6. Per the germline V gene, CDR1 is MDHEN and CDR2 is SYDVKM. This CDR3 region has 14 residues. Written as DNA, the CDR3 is TGTGCCAGCAGTTCTACGCGACAGGGCAATGAGCAGTTCTTC. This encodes CASSSTRQGNEQFF.

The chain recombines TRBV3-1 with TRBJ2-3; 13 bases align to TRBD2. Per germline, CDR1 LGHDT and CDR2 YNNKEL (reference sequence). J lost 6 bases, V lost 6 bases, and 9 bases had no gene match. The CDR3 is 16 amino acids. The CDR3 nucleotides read TGTGCCAGCAGTCGTACTAGCGGGGGGGCCTGGGATACGCAGTATTTT. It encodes CASSRTSGGAWDTQYF.

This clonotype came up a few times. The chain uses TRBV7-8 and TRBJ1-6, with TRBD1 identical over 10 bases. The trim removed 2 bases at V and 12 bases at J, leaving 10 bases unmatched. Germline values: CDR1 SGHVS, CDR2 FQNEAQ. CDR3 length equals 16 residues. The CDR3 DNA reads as TGTGCCAGCAGCTTATGGGGATCGGACAGGGGGGGACCCCTCCACTTT. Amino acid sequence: CASSLWGSDRGGPLHF.

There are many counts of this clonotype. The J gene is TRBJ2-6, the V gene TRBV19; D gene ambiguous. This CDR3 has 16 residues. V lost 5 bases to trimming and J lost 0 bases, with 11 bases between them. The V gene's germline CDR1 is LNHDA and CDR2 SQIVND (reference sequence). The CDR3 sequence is CASSWEGLSGANVLTF. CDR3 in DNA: TGTGCCAGTAGTTGGGAAGGGCTCTCTGGGGCCAACGTCCTGACTTTC.

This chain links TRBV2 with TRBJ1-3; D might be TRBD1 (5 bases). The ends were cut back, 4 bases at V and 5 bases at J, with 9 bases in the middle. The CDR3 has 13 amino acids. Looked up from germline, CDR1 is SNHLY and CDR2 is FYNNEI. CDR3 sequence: CASSAGSRNTIYF. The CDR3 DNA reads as TGTGCCAGCAGTGCAGGGAGTCGAAACACCATATATTTT. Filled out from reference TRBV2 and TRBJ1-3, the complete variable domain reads EPEVTQTPSHQVTQMGQEVILRCVPISNHLYFYWYRQILGQKVEFLVSFYNNEISEKSEIFDDQFSVERPDGSNFTLKIRSTKLEDSAMYFCASSAGSRNTIYFGEGSWLTVV.

CDR3: CASSETGVGRNTIYF. Written as DNA, the CDR3 is TGTGCCAGCAGCGAGACAGGGGTAGGAAGAAACACCATATATTTT. V gene TRBV2 combines with J gene TRBJ1-3, with 8 positions matching TRBD1. CDR1 SNHLY and CDR2 FYNNEI come from the germline V gene. The V gene end was trimmed by 6 bases and the J gene end by 5 bases; junction bases not matched to a gene: 9. The length of the CDR3 is 15 residues.

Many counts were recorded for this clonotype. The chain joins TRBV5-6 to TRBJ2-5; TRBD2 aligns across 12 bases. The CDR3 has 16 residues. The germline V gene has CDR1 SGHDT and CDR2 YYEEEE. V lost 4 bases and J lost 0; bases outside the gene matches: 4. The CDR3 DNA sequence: TGTGCCAGCAGCGGTGGACTAGCGGGGAACCAAGAGACCCAGTACTTC. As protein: CASSGGLAGNQETQYF.

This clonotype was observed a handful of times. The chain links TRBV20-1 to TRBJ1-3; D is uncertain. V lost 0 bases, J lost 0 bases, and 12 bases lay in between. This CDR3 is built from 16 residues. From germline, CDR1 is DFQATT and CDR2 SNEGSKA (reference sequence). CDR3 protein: CSARDLRERSGNTIYF. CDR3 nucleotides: TGCAGTGCTAGAGATCTGAGGGAACGCTCTGGAAACACCATATATTTT.

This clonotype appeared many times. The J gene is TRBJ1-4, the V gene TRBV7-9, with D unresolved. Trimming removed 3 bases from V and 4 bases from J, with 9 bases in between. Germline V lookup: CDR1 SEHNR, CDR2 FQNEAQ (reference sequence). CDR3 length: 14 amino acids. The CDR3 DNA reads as TGTGCCAGCAGCTTCGAGAGCGGTAATGAAAAACTGTTTTTT. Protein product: CASSFESGNEKLFF.

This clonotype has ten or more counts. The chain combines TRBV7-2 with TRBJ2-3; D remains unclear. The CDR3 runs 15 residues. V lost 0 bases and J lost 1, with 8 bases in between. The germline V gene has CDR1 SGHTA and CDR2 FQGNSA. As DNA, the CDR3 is TGTGCCAGCAGCTTAGCGGGGATGGGCACAGATACGCAGTATTTT. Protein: CASSLAGMGTDTQYF.

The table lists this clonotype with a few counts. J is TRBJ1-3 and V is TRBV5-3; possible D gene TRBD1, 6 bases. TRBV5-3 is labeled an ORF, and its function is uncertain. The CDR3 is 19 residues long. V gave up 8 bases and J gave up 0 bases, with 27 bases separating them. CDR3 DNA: TGTGCCAGCAGCGGCGCGGGGGGCTATGCCACCAACTCTGGAAACACCATATATTTT. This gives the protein CASSGAGGYATNSGNTIYF.

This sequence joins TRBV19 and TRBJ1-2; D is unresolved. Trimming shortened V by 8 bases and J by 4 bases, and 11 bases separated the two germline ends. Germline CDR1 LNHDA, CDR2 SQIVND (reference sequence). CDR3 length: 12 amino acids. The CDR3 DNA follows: TGTGCCAGTGGATATCTTCTCTATGGCTACACCTTC. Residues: CASGYLLYGYTF.

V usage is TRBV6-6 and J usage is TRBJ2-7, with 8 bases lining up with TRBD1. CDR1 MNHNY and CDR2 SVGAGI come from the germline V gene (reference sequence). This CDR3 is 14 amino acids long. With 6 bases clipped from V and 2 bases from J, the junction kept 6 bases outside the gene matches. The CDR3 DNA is TGTGCCAGCAGATCCAGGGGGCCGACCTACGAGCAGTACTTC. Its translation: CASRSRGPTYEQYF.

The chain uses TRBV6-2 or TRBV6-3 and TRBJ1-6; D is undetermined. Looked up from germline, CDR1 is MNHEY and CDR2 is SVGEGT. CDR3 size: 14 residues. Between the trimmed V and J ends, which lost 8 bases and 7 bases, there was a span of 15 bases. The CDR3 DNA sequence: TGTGCCAGCCGCGAGGATGGAAGGAATTCACCCCTCCACTTT. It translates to CASREDGRNSPLHF.

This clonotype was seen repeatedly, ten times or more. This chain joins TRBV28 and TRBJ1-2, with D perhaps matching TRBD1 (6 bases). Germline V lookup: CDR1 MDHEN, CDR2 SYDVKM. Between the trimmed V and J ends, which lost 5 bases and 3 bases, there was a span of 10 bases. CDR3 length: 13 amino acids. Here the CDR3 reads CASSIGQHYGYTF. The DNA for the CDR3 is TGTGCCAGCAGTATAGGACAGCACTATGGCTACACCTTC.

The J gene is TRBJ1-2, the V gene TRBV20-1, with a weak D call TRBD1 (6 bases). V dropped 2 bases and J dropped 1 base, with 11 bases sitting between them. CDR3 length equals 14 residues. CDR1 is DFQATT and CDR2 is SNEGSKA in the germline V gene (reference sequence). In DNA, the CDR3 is TGCAGTGCTAGAACAGGGACCTTTAACTATGGCTACACCTTC. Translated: CSARTGTFNYGYTF.

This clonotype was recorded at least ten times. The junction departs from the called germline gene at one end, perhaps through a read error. CDR3 nucleotides: TGTGCCAGCAGCTTAACCTTGGACAGTCCTGTTGGGTTT. It is translated as CASSLTLDSPVGF. V usage is TRBV7-2 and J usage is TRBJ1-3, with D perhaps TRBD1 (6 bases). Germline V CDR1 and CDR2: SGHTA, FQGNSA. The CDR3 has 13 amino acids.

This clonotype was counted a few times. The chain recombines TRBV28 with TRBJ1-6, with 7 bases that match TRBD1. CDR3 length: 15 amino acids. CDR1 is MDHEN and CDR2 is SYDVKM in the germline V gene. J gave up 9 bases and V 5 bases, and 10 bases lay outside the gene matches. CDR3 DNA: TGTGCCAGCAGTGAGGGAACAGGGGTAATTTCACCCCTCCACTTT. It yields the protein CASSEGTGVISPLHF.

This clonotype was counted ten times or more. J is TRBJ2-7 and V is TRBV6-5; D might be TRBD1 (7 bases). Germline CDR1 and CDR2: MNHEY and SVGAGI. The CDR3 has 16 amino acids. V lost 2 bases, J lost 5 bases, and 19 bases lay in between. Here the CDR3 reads CASSYEKAGGINEQYF. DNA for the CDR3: TGTGCCAGCAGTTACGAGAAAGCAGGGGGGATTAACGAGCAGTACTTC.

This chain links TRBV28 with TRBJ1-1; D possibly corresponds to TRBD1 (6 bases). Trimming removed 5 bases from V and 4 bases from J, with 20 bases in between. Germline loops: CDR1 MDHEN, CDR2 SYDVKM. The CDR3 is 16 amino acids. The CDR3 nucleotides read TGTGCCAGCAGTCGAGCTAGGGGGTACGCTGTCACTGAAGCTTTCTTT. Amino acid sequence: CASSRARGYAVTEAFF.

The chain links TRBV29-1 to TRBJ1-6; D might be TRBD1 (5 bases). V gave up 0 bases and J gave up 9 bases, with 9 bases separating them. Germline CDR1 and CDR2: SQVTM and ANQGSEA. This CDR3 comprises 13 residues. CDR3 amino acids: CSVEEQAGSPLHF. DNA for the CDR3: TGCAGCGTTGAAGAACAGGCCGGTTCACCCCTCCACTTT.

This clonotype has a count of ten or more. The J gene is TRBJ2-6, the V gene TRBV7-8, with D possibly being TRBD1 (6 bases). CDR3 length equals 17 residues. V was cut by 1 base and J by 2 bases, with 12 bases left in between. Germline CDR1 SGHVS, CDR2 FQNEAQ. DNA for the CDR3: TGTGCCAGCAGCTTAGGCAGGGGCAGTCCTGGGGCCAACGTCCTGACTTTC. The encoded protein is CASSLGRGSPGANVLTF.

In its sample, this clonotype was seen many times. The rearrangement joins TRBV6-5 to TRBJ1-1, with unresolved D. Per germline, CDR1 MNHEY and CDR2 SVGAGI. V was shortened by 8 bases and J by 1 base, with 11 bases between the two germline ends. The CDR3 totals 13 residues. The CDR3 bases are TGTGCCAGCGGAGGTGGCAGGAACACTGAAGCTTTCTTT. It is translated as CASGGGRNTEAFF.

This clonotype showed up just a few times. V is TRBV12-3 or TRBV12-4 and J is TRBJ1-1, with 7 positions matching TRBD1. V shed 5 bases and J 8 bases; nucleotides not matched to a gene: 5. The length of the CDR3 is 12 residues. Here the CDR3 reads CASSEGDREAFF. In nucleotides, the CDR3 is TGTGCCAGCAGTGAAGGGGACAGAGAAGCTTTCTTT.

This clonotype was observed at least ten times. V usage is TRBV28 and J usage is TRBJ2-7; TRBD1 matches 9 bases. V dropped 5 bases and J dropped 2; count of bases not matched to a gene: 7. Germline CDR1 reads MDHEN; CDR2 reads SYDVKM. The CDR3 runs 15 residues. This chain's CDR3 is CASSPPRTGAYEQYF. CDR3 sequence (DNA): TGTGCCAGCAGTCCCCCGAGGACAGGGGCCTACGAGCAGTACTTC.

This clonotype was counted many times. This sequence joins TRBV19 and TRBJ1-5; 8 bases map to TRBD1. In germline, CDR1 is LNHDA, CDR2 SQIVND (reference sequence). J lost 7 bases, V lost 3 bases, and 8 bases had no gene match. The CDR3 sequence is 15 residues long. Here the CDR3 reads CASSIADRGQQPQHF. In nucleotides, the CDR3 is TGTGCCAGTAGTATTGCCGACAGGGGACAGCAGCCCCAGCATTTT.

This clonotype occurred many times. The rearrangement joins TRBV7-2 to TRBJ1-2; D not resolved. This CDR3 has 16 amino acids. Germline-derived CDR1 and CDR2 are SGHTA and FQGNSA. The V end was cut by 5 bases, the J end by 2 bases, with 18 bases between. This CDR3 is CASSLEGGLLNYGYTF. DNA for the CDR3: TGTGCCAGCAGCCTTGAGGGCGGACTGCTCAACTATGGCTACACCTTC.

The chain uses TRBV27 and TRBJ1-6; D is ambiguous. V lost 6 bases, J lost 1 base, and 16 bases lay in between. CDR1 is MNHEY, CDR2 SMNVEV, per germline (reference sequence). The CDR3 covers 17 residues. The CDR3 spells CASSLRGGGSYNSPLHF. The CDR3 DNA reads TGTGCCAGCAGCCTCCGGGGTGGTGGTTCCTATAATTCACCCCTCCACTTT.